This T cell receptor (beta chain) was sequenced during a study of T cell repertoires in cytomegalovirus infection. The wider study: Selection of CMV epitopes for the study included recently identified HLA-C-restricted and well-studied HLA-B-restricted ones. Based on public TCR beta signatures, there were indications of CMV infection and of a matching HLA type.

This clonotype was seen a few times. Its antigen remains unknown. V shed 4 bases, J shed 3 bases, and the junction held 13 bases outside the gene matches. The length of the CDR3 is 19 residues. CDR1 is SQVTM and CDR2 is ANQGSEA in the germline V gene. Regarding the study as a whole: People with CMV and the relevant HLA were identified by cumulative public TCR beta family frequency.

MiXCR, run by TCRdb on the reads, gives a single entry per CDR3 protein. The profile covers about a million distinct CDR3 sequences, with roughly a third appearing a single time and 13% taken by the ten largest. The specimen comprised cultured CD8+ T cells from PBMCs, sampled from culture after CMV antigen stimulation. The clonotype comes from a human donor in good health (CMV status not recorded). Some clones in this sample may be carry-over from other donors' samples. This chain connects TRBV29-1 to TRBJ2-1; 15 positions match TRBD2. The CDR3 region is CSVAGGTSGGMRFYNEQFF. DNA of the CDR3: TGCAGCGTTGCAGGTGGGACTAGCGGGGGGATGCGGTTCTACAATGAGCAGTTCTTC.